This T cell receptor (beta chain) was retrieved from a study of T-cell reconstitution after alpha-beta-depleted transplantation in children. The germline gives CDR1 MGHRA, CDR2 YSYEKL. The CDR3 has 16 amino acids. J lost 5 bases, V lost 1 base, and 8 bases had no gene match. The count of this clonotype is one. A TCRbeta library incorporating unique molecular identifiers was prepared. TCRdb re-called the PCR reads through MiXCR, storing one row per CDR3 protein. The data show about 980,000 distinct CDR3 sequences, with roughly 29% seen just once and 28% held by the top ten. The TCR originated in a boy younger than two who had a stem cell transplant for SCID, so the T cells may come from the graft donor. The chain employs TRBV4-1 and TRBJ2-7, with 10 bases that match TRBD1. This material consisted of PBMCs, mostly from graft donor cells, taken 360 days after TCRalphabeta/CD19-depleted stem cell transplant. In nucleotides, the CDR3 is TGCGCCAGCAGCCAAGCTCCGGGGACAGGGGTGAACGAGCAGTACTTC. Amino acid sequence: CASSQAPGTGVNEQYF.